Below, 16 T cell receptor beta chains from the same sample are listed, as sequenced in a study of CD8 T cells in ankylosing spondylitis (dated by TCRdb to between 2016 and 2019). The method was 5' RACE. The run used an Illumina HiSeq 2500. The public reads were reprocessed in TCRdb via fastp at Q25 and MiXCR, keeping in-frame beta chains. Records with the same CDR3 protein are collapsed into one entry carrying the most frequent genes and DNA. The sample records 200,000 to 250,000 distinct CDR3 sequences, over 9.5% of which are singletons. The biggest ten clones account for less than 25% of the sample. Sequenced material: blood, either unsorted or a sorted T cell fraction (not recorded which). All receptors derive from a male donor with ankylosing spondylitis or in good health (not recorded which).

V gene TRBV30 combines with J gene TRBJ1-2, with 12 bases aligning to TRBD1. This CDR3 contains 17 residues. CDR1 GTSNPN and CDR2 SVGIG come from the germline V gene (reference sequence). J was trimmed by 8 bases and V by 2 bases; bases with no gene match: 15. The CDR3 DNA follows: TGTGCCTGGAGTACCGGGACAGGGGGCTATAGTTCGCGCGGCTACACCTTC. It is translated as CAWSTGTGGYSSRGYTF. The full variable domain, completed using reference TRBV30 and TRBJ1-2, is SQTIHQWPATLVQPVGSPLSLECTVEGTSNPNLYWYRQAAGRGLQLLFYSVGIGQISSEVPQNLSASRPQDRQFILSSKKLLLSDSGFYLCAWSTGTGGYSSRGYTFGSGTRLTVV.

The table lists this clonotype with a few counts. CDR3 in DNA: TGTGCCAGCAGCCAAGGACAGTTGAACACTGAAGCTTTCTTT. Translating it yields CASSQGQLNTEAFF. The V call is TRBV3-1, the J call TRBJ1-1; TRBD1 is a possible D gene (5 bases). The germline gives CDR1 LGHDT, CDR2 YNNKEL (reference sequence). Trimming removed 1 base from V and 0 bases from J, with 6 bases in between. CDR3 size: 14 residues.

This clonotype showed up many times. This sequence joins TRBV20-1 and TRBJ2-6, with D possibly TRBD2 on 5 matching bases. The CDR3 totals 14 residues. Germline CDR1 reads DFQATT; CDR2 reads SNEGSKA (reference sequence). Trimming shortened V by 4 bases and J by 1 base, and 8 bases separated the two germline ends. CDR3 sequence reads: CSAKLASGANVLTF. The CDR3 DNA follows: TGCAGTGCTAAGCTAGCTTCTGGGGCCAACGTCCTGACTTTC.

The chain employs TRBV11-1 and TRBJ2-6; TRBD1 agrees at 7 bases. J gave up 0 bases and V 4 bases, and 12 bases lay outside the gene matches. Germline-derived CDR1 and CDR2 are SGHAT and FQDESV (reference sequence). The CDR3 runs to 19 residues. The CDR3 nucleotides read TGTGCCAGCAGCTCCATAAGAGACAGGGCCCACTCTGGGGCCAACGTCCTGACTTTC. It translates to CASSSIRDRAHSGANVLTF.

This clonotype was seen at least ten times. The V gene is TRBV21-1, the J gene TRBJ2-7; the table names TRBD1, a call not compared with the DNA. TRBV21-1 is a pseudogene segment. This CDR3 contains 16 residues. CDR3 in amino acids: CASSKSRSGNSYEQYF. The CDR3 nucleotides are TGTGCCAGCAGCAAATCCCGGTCAGGGAATTCCTACGAGCAGTACTTC.

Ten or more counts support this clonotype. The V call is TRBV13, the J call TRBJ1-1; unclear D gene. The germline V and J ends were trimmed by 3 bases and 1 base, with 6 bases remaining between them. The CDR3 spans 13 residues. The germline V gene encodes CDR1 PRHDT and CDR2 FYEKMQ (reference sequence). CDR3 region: CASSFTENTEAFF. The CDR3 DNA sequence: TGTGCCAGCAGCTTCACAGAGAACACTGAAGCTTTCTTT.

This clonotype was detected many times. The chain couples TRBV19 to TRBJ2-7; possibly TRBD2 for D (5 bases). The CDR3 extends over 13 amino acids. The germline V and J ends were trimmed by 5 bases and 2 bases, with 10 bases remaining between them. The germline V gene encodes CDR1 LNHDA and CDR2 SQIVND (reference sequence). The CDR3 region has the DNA TGTGCCAGTAGTCCGGGATTGACCTACGAGCAGTACTTC. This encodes CASSPGLTYEQYF.

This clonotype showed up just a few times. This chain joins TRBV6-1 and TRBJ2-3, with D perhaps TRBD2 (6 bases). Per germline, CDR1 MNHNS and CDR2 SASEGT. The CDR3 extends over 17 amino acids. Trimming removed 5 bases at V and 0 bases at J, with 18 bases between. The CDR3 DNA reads TGTGCCAGCAGTCCTCATTTATCACTAGCTAGCACAGATACGCAGTATTTT. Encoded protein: CASSPHLSLASTDTQYF.

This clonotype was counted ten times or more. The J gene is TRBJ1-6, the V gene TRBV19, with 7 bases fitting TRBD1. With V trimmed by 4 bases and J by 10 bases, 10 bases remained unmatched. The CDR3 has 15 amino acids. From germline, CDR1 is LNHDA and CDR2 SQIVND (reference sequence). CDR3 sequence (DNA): TGTGCCAGTAGTACCGGACAGGCTGGGCGATCACCCCTCCACTTT. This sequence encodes CASSTGQAGRSPLHF. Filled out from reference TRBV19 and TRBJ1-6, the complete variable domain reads DGGITQSPKYLFRKEGQNVTLSCEQNLNHDAMYWYRQDPGQGLRLIYYSQIVNDFQKGDIAEGYSVSREKKESFPLTVTSAQKNPTAFYLCASSTGQAGRSPLHFGNGTRLTVT.

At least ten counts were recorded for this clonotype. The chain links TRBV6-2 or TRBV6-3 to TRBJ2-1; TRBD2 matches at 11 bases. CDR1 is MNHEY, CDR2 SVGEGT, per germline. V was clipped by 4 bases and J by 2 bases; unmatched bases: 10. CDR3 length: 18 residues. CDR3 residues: CASSSVDTSGGPYNEQFF. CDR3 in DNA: TGTGCCAGCAGTTCCGTCGACACTAGCGGGGGACCCTACAATGAGCAGTTCTTC.

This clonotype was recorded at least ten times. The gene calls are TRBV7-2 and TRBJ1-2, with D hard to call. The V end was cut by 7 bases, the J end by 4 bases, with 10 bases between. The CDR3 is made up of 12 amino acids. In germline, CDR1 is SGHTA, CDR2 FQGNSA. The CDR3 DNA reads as TGTGCCAGCACCCCAGGCGTCTATGGCTACACCTTC. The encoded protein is CASTPGVYGYTF.

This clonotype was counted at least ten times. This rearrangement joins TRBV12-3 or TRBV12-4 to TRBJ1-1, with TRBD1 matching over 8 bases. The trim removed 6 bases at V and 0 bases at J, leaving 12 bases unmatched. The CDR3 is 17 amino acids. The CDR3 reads CASSRMTGADMNTEAFF. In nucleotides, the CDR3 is TGTGCCAGCAGCCGTATGACAGGGGCGGATATGAACACTGAAGCTTTCTTT.

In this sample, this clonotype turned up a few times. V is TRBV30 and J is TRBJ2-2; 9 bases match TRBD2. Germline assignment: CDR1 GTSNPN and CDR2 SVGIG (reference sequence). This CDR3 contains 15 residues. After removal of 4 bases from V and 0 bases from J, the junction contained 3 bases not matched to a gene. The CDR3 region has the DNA TGTGCCTGGACGCTAGCGGGGACGAACACCGGGGAGCTGTTTTTT. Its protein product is CAWTLAGTNTGELFF.

The chain's CDR3 is CASSQGARGHGYTF. CDR3 bases: TGTGCCAGCAGCCAAGGGGCCCGAGGACATGGCTACACCTTC. V is TRBV3-1 and J is TRBJ1-2; D gene unclear. Trimming pared 1 base from V and 6 bases from J, leaving 12 bases between. Germline CDR1 reads LGHDT; CDR2 reads YNNKEL (reference sequence). This CDR3 region has 14 residues. The complete variable domain, with remaining parts taken from reference TRBV3-1 and TRBJ1-2, reads DTAVSQTPKYLVTQMGNDKSIKCEQNLGHDTMYWYKQDSKKFLKIMFSYNNKELIINETVPNRFSPKSPDKAHLNLHINSLELGDSAVYFCASSQGARGHGYTFGSGTRLTVV.

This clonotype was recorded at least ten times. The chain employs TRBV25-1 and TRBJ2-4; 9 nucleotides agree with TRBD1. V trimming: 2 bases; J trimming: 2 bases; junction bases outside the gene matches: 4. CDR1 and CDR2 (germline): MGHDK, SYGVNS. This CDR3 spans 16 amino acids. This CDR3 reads CASSEGTGTTKNIQYF. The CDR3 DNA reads TGTGCCAGCAGTGAAGGGACAGGGACGACCAAAAACATTCAGTACTTC.

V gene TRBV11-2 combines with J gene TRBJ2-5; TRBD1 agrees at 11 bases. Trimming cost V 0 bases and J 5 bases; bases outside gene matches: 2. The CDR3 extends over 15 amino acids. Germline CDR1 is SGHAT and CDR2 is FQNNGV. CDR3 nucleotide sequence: TGTGCCAGCAGCTTAGAGGACAGGGGGCGGGAGACCCAGTACTTC. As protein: CASSLEDRGRETQYF.